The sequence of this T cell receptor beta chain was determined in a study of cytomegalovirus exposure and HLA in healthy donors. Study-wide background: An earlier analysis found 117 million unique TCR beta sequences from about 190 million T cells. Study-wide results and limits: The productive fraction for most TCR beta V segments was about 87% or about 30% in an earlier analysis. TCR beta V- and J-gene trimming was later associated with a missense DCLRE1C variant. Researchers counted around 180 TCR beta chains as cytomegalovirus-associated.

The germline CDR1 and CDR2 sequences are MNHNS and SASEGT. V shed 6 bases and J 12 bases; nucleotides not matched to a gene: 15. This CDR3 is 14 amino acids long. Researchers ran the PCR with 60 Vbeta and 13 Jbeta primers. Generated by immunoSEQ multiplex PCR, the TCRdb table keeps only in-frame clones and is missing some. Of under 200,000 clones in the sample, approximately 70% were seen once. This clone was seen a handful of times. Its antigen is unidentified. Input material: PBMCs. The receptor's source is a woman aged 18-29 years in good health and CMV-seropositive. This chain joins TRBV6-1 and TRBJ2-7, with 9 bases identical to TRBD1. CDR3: CASSGRRTRDRAYF. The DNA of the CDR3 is TGTGCCAGCAGCGGCCGTCGGACTAGGGACAGGGCGTACTTC.